The clone carrying this T cell receptor beta chain was seen repeatedly, ten times or more. Its matching antigen is unknown. Each CDR3 protein gets one entry after TCRdb re-called the reads with MiXCR. The profile shows almost 550,000 distinct CDR3 sequences, about 15% of them singletons. This entry is derived from a study of T cell repertoires in cytomegalovirus infection. Findings and caveats of the study: CMV-specific TCR beta clonotypes restricted by HLA-C dominated the ex vivo response.

Trimming removed 5 bases from V and 2 bases from J, with 12 bases in between. CDR1 is SEHNR, CDR2 FQNEAQ, per germline (reference sequence). The CDR3 has 14 residues. The TCR was taken from a human donor in good health (CMV status not recorded). Some clones in this sample may be carry-over from other donors' samples. This sequence joins TRBV7-9 and TRBJ2-5; maybe TRBD2 (7 bases). The source material was CD8+ T cells from PBMCs. DNA for the CDR3: TGTGCCAGCAGCGAGCGGGGACAACAAGAGACCCAGTACTTC. Amino acid sequence: CASSERGQQETQYF.